One sample yielded the 17 T cell receptor beta chains listed below, sequenced in a study of technical replicates of blood from a handful of donors. Assay used: immunoSEQ multiplex PCR; TCRdb lists only in-frame clones, some missing. Of about 44,000 clones listed, about 96% are singletons. The sample taken for sequencing was T cells isolated from PBMCs. The receptors derive from a human donor in good health.

The gene calls are TRBV19 and TRBJ2-7, with 7 bases fitting TRBD1. The CDR3 is 16 residues long. V was clipped by 3 bases and J by 4 bases; unmatched bases: 12. Germline values: CDR1 LNHDA, CDR2 SQIVND (reference sequence). Written as DNA, the CDR3 is TGTGCCAGTAGTATCTCCTCGGGACAGATATTTTACGAGCAGTACTTC. It specifies CASSISSGQIFYEQYF.

The rearrangement joins TRBV19 to TRBJ1-3; the D gene is possibly TRBD1 (5 bases). Per the germline V gene, CDR1 is LNHDA and CDR2 is SQIVND (reference sequence). CDR3 length equals 14 residues. Trimming took 4 bases from V and 0 from J, leaving 7 bases between them. The CDR3 bases are TGTGCCAGTAGTAAAGACAGCTCTGGAAACACCATATATTTT. It encodes CASSKDSSGNTIYF.

The V call is TRBV5-1, the J call TRBJ2-7, with D possibly being TRBD1 (6 bases). The CDR3 is made up of 13 amino acids. Trimming removed 4 bases from V and 2 bases from J, with 10 bases in between. Germline values: CDR1 SGHRS, CDR2 YFSETQ. CDR3 loop: CASSTTGTYEQYF. The DNA of the CDR3 is TGCGCCAGCAGCACTACAGGGACCTACGAGCAGTACTTC.

The V call is TRBV19, the J call TRBJ1-2; TRBD1 aligns across 8 bases. The CDR3 spans 13 residues. The V and J ends lost 8 bases and 6 bases, in that order; junction bases with no gene match: 8. CDR1 is LNHDA and CDR2 is SQIVND in the germline V gene (reference sequence). The CDR3 nucleotides read TGTGCCAGTGGAGGACAGGGTATCGATGGCTACACCTTC. Its translation is CASGGQGIDGYTF.

This sequence joins TRBV20-1 and TRBJ2-1; 7 nucleotides align to TRBD2. This CDR3 has 10 amino acids. Trimming at V came to 7 bases and at J to 12 bases, leaving 6 bases not matched to a gene. Germline lookup yields CDR1 DFQATT and CDR2 SNEGSKA (reference sequence). CDR3 sequence: CSVASGLQFF. CDR3 DNA sequence: TGCAGTGTTGCTAGCGGCTTGCAGTTCTTC.

The J gene is TRBJ2-5, the V gene TRBV4-1; 10 bases align to TRBD2. This CDR3 comprises 18 residues. Germline CDR1 is MGHRA and CDR2 is YSYEKL. The V and J ends lost 0 bases and 4 bases, in that order; junction bases with no gene match: 11. The CDR3 loop is CASSQDAESGRASETQYF. The CDR3 DNA is TGCGCCAGCAGCCAAGACGCAGAGAGCGGGAGGGCCTCAGAGACCCAGTACTTC.

The chain has TRBV5-6 and TRBJ2-1, with D perhaps matching TRBD1 (6 bases). In germline, CDR1 is SGHDT, CDR2 YYEEEE. The V and J ends lost 0 bases and 3 bases respectively, with 13 bases between them. The CDR3 totals 16 residues. The CDR3 loop is CASSLDSGAGYNEQFF. CDR3 nucleotides: TGTGCCAGCAGCTTGGATTCAGGGGCGGGCTACAATGAGCAGTTCTTC.

CDR3 sequence reads: CASSPGTFNTGELFF. In DNA form, the CDR3 reads TGTGCCAGCAGCCCCGGGACTTTTAACACCGGGGAGCTGTTTTTT. The V call is TRBV7-3, the J call TRBJ2-2; a weak D match, TRBD2 (6 bases). CDR1 is SGHTA and CDR2 is FQGTGA in the germline V gene. CDR3 length equals 15 residues. The V and J ends lost 5 bases and 2 bases respectively, with 12 bases between them.

The chain employs TRBV27 and TRBJ1-5; 7 bases agree with TRBD1. This CDR3 contains 16 residues. With V trimmed by 2 bases and J by 4 bases, 8 bases remained unmatched. The V gene's germline CDR1 is MNHEY and CDR2 SMNVEV (reference sequence). In DNA, the CDR3 is TGTGCCAGCAGTTTAGAATTCCTACAGGGGAATCAGCCCCAGCATTTT. Translating gives CASSLEFLQGNQPQHF.

This chain joins TRBV18 and TRBJ2-5, with 8 bases lining up with TRBD2. Trimming cost V 0 bases and J 5 bases; bases outside gene matches: 8. Per the germline V gene, CDR1 is KGHSH and CDR2 is LQKENI. This CDR3 is 16 amino acids long. The CDR3 loop is CASSPPTGRVEETQYF. The CDR3 bases are TGTGCCAGCTCACCACCCACCGGGAGGGTTGAGGAGACCCAGTACTTC.

V is TRBV6-1 and J is TRBJ1-1; perhaps TRBD1 as D (5 bases). This CDR3 is built from 13 residues. With 8 bases removed from V and 6 bases from J, the gap between germline ends came to 16 bases. Germline V gene lookup returns CDR1 MNHNS and CDR2 SASEGT. As DNA, the CDR3 is TGTGCCAGCTTAAATTTAGGGGATCCTGAAGCTTTCTTT. Translation gives CASLNLGDPEAFF.

The V call is TRBV6-1, the J call TRBJ1-4; D perhaps matches TRBD1 (5 bases). The V and J ends lost 8 bases and 8 bases respectively, with 18 bases between them. Germline CDR1 reads MNHNS; CDR2 reads SASEGT. This CDR3 comprises 14 residues. The CDR3 DNA sequence: TGTGCCAGCCGTTATTCCGGGGGGGACGAAAAACTGTTTTTT. Protein product: CASRYSGGDEKLFF.

This chain connects TRBV7-9 to TRBJ2-3; D not resolved. This CDR3 spans 12 amino acids. V lost 10 bases and J lost 4, with 12 bases in between. The germline CDR1 and CDR2 sequences are SEHNR and FQNEAQ (reference sequence). CDR3 region: CATILRADTQYF. The CDR3 bases are TGTGCCACCATACTACGGGCAGATACGCAGTATTTT.

This chain uses TRBV7-2 with TRBJ2-1, with 9 nucleotides matching TRBD2. Per the germline V gene, CDR1 is SGHTA and CDR2 is FQGNSA. The V and J ends lost 3 bases and 6 bases, in that order; junction bases with no gene match: 6. The CDR3 spans 15 residues. CDR3 residues: CASSFYLTSGNEQFF. The CDR3 nucleotides are TGTGCCAGCAGCTTTTATCTGACTAGCGGCAATGAGCAGTTCTTC.

The chain uses TRBV30 and TRBJ2-7; TRBD2 aligns across 9 bases. Germline values: CDR1 GTSNPN, CDR2 SVGIG (reference sequence). The CDR3 is 14 amino acids. V lost 3 bases, J lost 4 bases, and 7 bases stayed unmatched. The chain's CDR3 is CAWRGISGSYEQYF. DNA for the CDR3: TGTGCCTGGAGAGGGATTAGCGGGAGTTACGAGCAGTACTTC.

The chain carries TRBV18 and TRBJ1-1, with TRBD1 matching 7 bases. CDR1 KGHSH and CDR2 LQKENI come from the germline V gene. V lost 3 bases, J lost 7 bases, and 2 bases stayed unmatched. The CDR3 has 12 residues. The CDR3 DNA sequence: TGTGCCAGCTCACCCAGGGGGTTTGAAGCTTTCTTT. Its translation: CASSPRGFEAFF.

The chain links TRBV29-1 to TRBJ2-6, with TRBD1 matching over 9 bases. The CDR3 extends over 15 amino acids. The junction had 5 bases not matched to a gene; V was cut back by 6 bases and J by 2 bases. CDR1 and CDR2 (germline): SQVTM, ANQGSEA. The CDR3, as DNA: TGCAGCGTGGCTACAGGGGGCGCTGGGGCCAACGTCCTGACTTTC. Its protein product is CSVATGGAGANVLTF.